This T cell receptor beta chain was observed in a study of CD4 T cells in relation to SARS-CoV-2 and coronaviruses. Unexposed donor CD4+ T cells date from about 2011-2018, before the COVID-19 pandemic. After roughly ten days of culture, CD4+ T cells were isolated. This table comes from immunoSEQ multiplex PCR, and its TCRdb copy is limited to in-frame clones, with some not included. The profile covers about 26,000 clones, with 65% to 80% appearing a single time and 10% taken by the ten largest. Trimming at V came to 4 bases and at J to 2 bases, leaving 14 bases not matched to a gene. The CDR3 has 17 amino acids. Germline CDR1 and CDR2: LGHDT and YNNKEL (reference sequence). The table lists this clone with a few counts. The antigen is unknown.

Sequencing was carried out using CD4+ T cells from PBMCs, cultured in vitro. This receptor was obtained from a human donor in good health. The chain carries TRBV3-1 (or the pseudogene TRBV3-2) and TRBJ2-7; 7 bases line up with TRBD2. This CDR3 is CASSPMTGGRRAYEQYF. The CDR3 DNA reads as TGTGCCAGCAGCCCGATGACGGGGGGTAGAAGGGCCTACGAGCAGTACTTC.